The rows below give T cell receptor beta chains drawn from one sample of a study of CD8 T cells in Susac syndrome. TCRdb redid the calling of the immunoSEQ multiplex PCR reads with MiXCR, one entry per CDR3 protein. Seen here are 95,000 to 150,000 distinct CDR3 sequences, around 94% observed once, and the top ten hold around 0.28%. Material: CD8+ T cells from PBMCs. Every receptor here comes from a human donor with Susac syndrome. Both conserved end residues are trimmed from each CDR3. Fields, in order: V gene, CDR3 protein.

v_call: TRBV7-2; cdr3_aa: ASSLSGAVNEQF
v_call: TRBV27; cdr3_aa: ASSFGTGGYGYT
v_call: TRBV2; cdr3_aa: ASSEVTARYNEQF
v_call: TRBV5-1; cdr3_aa: ASSSRSDSPYGYT
v_call: TRBV5-1; cdr3_aa: ASSSHGQLQETQY
v_call: TRBV3-1; cdr3_aa: ASSQVGRGGELF
v_call: TRBV19; cdr3_aa: ASSLLGSFEAF
v_call: TRBV4-2; cdr3_aa: ASSQETEETQY
v_call: TRBV12-3/TRBV12-4; cdr3_aa: ASSYGGVSTDTQY
v_call: TRBV2; cdr3_aa: ASRGSRVAGAYEQY
v_call: TRBV6-5; cdr3_aa: ASSPGLDDWQY
v_call: TRBV5-4; cdr3_aa: ASSPTLAGGPGGELF
v_call: TRBV7-9; cdr3_aa: ASSLPGVDGYT
v_call: TRBV29-1; cdr3_aa: SVQTGENIQY
v_call: TRBV5-4; cdr3_aa: ASSLRLAGLEQY
v_call: TRBV6-2/TRBV6-3; cdr3_aa: ASSYSTAANYGYT
v_call: TRBV12-3/TRBV12-4; cdr3_aa: ASSWGGRAKTQY
v_call: TRBV6-1; cdr3_aa: ASSDPLTGGSYEQY
v_call: TRBV6-5; cdr3_aa: ASSYGTHYEQY
v_call: TRBV2; cdr3_aa: ASSPGRSTDTQY
v_call: TRBV29-1; cdr3_aa: SVGFRGRTEAF
v_call: TRBV9; cdr3_aa: ASSAQGALDTQY
v_call: TRBV10-3; cdr3_aa: AISESPQETQY
v_call: TRBV20-1; cdr3_aa: SAREPGNYGYT
v_call: TRBV29-1; cdr3_aa: SVEPFGVPEQY
v_call: TRBV29-1; cdr3_aa: SAFSGATSYEQY
v_call: TRBV20-1; cdr3_aa: SASGQINYGYT
v_call: TRBV5-1; cdr3_aa: ASSWLGQGETQY
v_call: TRBV20-1; cdr3_aa: SAHSGTHGGDTQY
v_call: TRBV7-9; cdr3_aa: ASSHDSGGEVYEQY
v_call: TRBV27; cdr3_aa: ASSQLAGGPSEQY
v_call: TRBV27; cdr3_aa: ASSLARGLNTEAF
v_call: TRBV20-1; cdr3_aa: SAQSPGGNTEAF
v_call: TRBV29-1; cdr3_aa: SDLDSWRYGYT
v_call: TRBV15; cdr3_aa: ATSTSQGFYEQY
v_call: TRBV15; cdr3_aa: ATTPGTGAYEQY
v_call: TRBV4-3; cdr3_aa: ASSQDMAGSSYEQY
v_call: TRBV9; cdr3_aa: ASSVEGSGLGETQY
v_call: TRBV20-1; cdr3_aa: SANWNTEAF
v_call: TRBV4-3; cdr3_aa: ASSQEIDIRNEKLF
v_call: TRBV29-1; cdr3_aa: SAILADTGELF
v_call: TRBV30; cdr3_aa: AWSEGTGPMGQPQH
v_call: TRBV29-1; cdr3_aa: SVLVNTEAF
v_call: TRBV29-1; cdr3_aa: SVEDAGYGYT
v_call: TRBV12-3/TRBV12-4; cdr3_aa: ASRPTGTVYWF
v_call: TRBV20-1; cdr3_aa: SAKNSYEQY
v_call: TRBV12-5; cdr3_aa: ASGLDSPSTDTQY
v_call: TRBV4-1; cdr3_aa: ASSHPGQRNEQY